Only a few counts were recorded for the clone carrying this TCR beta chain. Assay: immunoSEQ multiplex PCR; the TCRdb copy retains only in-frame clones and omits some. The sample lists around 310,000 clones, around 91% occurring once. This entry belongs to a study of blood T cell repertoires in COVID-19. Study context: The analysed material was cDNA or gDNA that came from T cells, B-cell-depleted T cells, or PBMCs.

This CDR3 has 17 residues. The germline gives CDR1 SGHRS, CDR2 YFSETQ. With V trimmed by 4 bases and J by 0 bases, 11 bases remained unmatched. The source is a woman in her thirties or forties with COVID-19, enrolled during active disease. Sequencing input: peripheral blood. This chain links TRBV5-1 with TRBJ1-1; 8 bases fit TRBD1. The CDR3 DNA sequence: TGCGCCAGCAGCGGCAACAAAGCAGGGGGCTTGAACACTGAAGCTTTCTTT. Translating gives CASSGNKAGGLNTEAFF. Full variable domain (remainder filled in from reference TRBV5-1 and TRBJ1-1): KAGVTQTPRYLIKTRGQQVTLSCSPISGHRSVSWYQQTPGQGLQFLFEYFSETQRNKGNFPGRFSGRQFSNSRSEMNVSTLELGDSALYLCASSGNKAGGLNTEAFFGQGTRLTVV.